A selection of T cell receptor beta chains follows, all from one sample in a study of T cell changes during pregnancy in multiple sclerosis. The data were produced by immunoSEQ multiplex PCR, yet TCRdb's version contains in-frame clones alone and is incomplete. The sample shows some 100,000 clones, 94% of them seen only once. This specimen consisted of peripheral blood, obtained before pregnancy. The receptors were sampled from a female donor with multiple sclerosis, enrolled in a pregnancy study. Each CDR3 is given without its conserved first and last residue.

J gene,V gene,CDR3 protein
TRBJ2-1,TRBV11-3,ASSLIVPRYNEQF
TRBJ2-3,TRBV19,ASSIGQGRGDTQY
TRBJ2-5,TRBV5-1,ASSSEQGFETQY
TRBJ1-5,TRBV29-1,SVAGSSNQPQH
TRBJ1-1,TRBV19,ASSVEDRGNTEAF
TRBJ2-1,TRBV7-6,ASSSTGGDEQF
TRBJ2-1,TRBV5-1,ASSLVRGRSYNEQF
TRBJ2-5,TRBV2,ASLVGQGQETQY
TRBJ2-7,TRBV15,ATSRGQGPYEQY
TRBJ1-4,TRBV27,ASSLLAGTGGEKLF
TRBJ2-7,TRBV6-5,ASSTGTSGSYEQY
TRBJ2-7,TRBV27,ASSSLREGRGEQY
TRBJ2-7,TRBV7-9,ASSLPPGSSGIYEQY
TRBJ2-1,TRBV27,ASSSTGREF
TRBJ2-2,TRBV9,ASRMAGSNTGELF
TRBJ1-4,TRBV5-1,ASSLDKIDEKLF
TRBJ2-7,TRBV7-9,ASSSIGVLNEQY
TRBJ1-3,TRBV6-5,ASSYSGSSGNTIY
TRBJ2-1,TRBV11-2,ASSFGQGMYEQF
TRBJ1-2,TRBV19,ASSIDASGIRDGYT
TRBJ1-4,TRBV29-1,SDRDRGHEKLF
TRBJ2-3,TRBV5-1,ASSLASLAGGGADTQY
TRBJ1-3,TRBV28,ASRDRGPGNTIY
TRBJ1-4,TRBV15,ATSRRDRNEKLF
TRBJ1-2,TRBV6-1,ASSLWGVGYGYT
TRBJ2-3,TRBV12-5,ASGWILAGVTDTQY
TRBJ1-1,TRBV7-3,ASSYTLNTEAF
TRBJ2-7,TRBV21-1,ASSSYSSYEQY
TRBJ1-2,TRBV4-2,ASSPTSRDRNYGYT
TRBJ1-1,TRBV27,ASSYSFRTEAF
TRBJ2-2,TRBV29-1,SVAAGTGELF
TRBJ2-2,TRBV9,ASSVDHSPGLATGELF
TRBJ1-3,TRBV11-2,ASSPIRGPSGNTIY
TRBJ2-7,TRBV11-2,ASSLRLAGAYEQY
TRBJ2-7,TRBV7-9,ASSLTEAYEQY
TRBJ2-7,TRBV5-1,ASSLGLAGGQEQY
TRBJ2-1,TRBV21-1,ASSFIATGTSGINEQF
TRBJ1-2,TRBV7-3,ASSPATGNYGYT
TRBJ1-1,TRBV7-8,ASSPRPRQDLNTEAF
TRBJ2-7,TRBV7-2,ASSSGAGFLDEQY
TRBJ1-5,TRBV19,ASSIVQGALDQPQH
TRBJ2-2,TRBV5-1,ASSVTGNTGELF